This TCR beta chain was observed in a study of blood T cell repertoires in COVID-19. Study in general: Donors in the United States, Italy and Spain gave samples during acute or convalescent COVID-19.

This CDR3 has 15 residues. J was trimmed by 6 bases and V by 5 bases; bases with no gene match: 9. Per germline, CDR1 SNHLY and CDR2 FYNNEI. Clones were sequenced by immunoSEQ multiplex PCR, and TCRdb holds only the in-frame ones, with some missing. The sample carries roughly 180,000 clones, about 85% recorded once. The chain carries TRBV2 and TRBJ1-1; 10 nucleotides match TRBD1. This TCR derives from a woman aged 55 to 70 with acute or convalescent COVID-19. The sequenced sample consisted of peripheral blood. This chain's CDR3 is CASSTRGQGRAEAFF. The CDR3 DNA reads TGTGCCAGCAGTACCCGGGGACAGGGGAGGGCTGAAGCTTTCTTT.